The 10 T cell receptor beta chains reported below all come from one sample, sequenced in a study of OX40 agonist ivuxolimab in advanced cancers. Repertoires were generated with immunoSEQ multiplex PCR, while TCRdb's copy carries only in-frame clones and drops some. The repertoire holds tens of thousands of clones, 84% seen once, with under 6% in the top ten. Sequenced material: CD4+ or CD8+ T cells sorted from blood, taken in a trial of the OX40 agonist ivuxolimab. The receptors originated from an adult with an advanced solid tumor such as melanoma, head and neck, liver or kidney cancer.

V gene TRBV19 combines with J gene TRBJ1-1; possible D gene TRBD1, 6 bases. Per germline, CDR1 LNHDA and CDR2 SQIVND (reference sequence). The CDR3 runs to 13 residues. V lost 7 bases and J 0 bases, leaving 9 bases between the germline ends. CDR3 nucleotide sequence: TGTGCCAGTACGGGACAATTGAACACTGAAGCTTTCTTT. It is translated as CASTGQLNTEAFF. Variable domain in full (rest from reference TRBV19 and TRBJ1-1): DGGITQSPKYLFRKEGQNVTLSCEQNLNHDAMYWYRQDPGQGLRLIYYSQIVNDFQKGDIAEGYSVSREKKESFPLTVTSAQKNPTAFYLCASTGQLNTEAFFGQGTRLTVV.

The CDR3 DNA reads TGTGCCAGCTCACCTGGGGGAGAAGCCTACGAGCAGTACTTC. This translates into CASSPGGEAYEQYF. The chain carries TRBV18 and TRBJ2-7; TRBD1 or TRBD2 may be the D gene (5 bases each). Per germline, CDR1 KGHSH and CDR2 LQKENI. V was shortened by 3 bases and J by 2 bases, with 11 bases between the two germline ends. The length of the CDR3 is 14 residues.

The V and J genes are TRBV12-2 and TRBJ2-7; the DNA was not used to check the table's D call, TRBD1. TRBV12-2 is tagged as a pseudogene. The CDR3 has 15 residues. CDR3 in amino acids: CASRANRKGGSEQYF. The CDR3 DNA follows: TGTGCAAGTCGCGCGAACCGCAAAGGGGGCTCCGAGCAGTACTTC.

This chain joins TRBV7-2 and TRBJ1-3; D gene uncertain. The CDR3 is 14 amino acids. V lost 3 bases to trimming and J lost 0 bases, with 6 bases between them. Germline V CDR1 and CDR2: SGHTA, FQGNSA. The DNA of the CDR3 is TGTGCCAGCAGCTTCGGATCCTCTGGAAACACCATATATTTT. Amino acids: CASSFGSSGNTIYF.

This chain joins TRBV6-8 and TRBJ2-1; TRBD2 matches at 10 bases. The germline gives CDR1 MNHGY, CDR2 SAAAGT. Unmatched junction bases numbered 7, after V lost 0 bases and J lost 8 bases. The CDR3 sequence is 16 residues long. This CDR3 reads CASSYSSSGGGHEQFF. In nucleotides, the CDR3 is TGTGCCAGCAGTTACTCCTCTAGCGGGGGCGGGCATGAGCAGTTCTTC.

There are a few counts of this clone. The genes are TRBV19 and TRBJ1-4; D ambiguous. CDR3 length equals 16 residues. In germline, CDR1 is LNHDA, CDR2 SQIVND (reference sequence). With 5 bases removed from V and 7 bases from J, the gap between germline ends came to 20 bases. CDR3 in amino acids: CASSLAVLNNPEKLFF. The DNA of the CDR3 is TGTGCCAGTAGTCTTGCGGTTCTAAATAACCCTGAAAAACTGTTTTTT.

About this clone: A read error may produce the germline difference seen at one junction end. The V call is TRBV2, the J call TRBJ2-3; the D gene could be TRBD1 or TRBD2 (5 bases each). This CDR3 spans 16 amino acids. The germline gives CDR1 SNHLY, CDR2 FYNNEI. The CDR3 here is CAGRAQSGGSTDTQYF. In DNA form, the CDR3 reads TGTGCCGGCAGGGCCCAATCGGGCGGGAGCACAGATACGCAGTATTTT. Using reference TRBV2 and TRBJ2-3 for the parts outside the CDR3, the full variable domain is EPEVTQTPSHQVTQMGQEVILRCVPISNHLYFYWYRQILGQKVEFLVSFYNNEISEKSEIFDDQFSVERPDGSNFTLKIRSTKLEDSAMYFCAGRAQSGGSTDTQYFGPGTRLTVL.

The V gene is TRBV11-1, the J gene TRBJ2-1; the D gene could be TRBD1 or TRBD2 (5 bases each). This CDR3 contains 14 residues. The V gene lost 5 bases and the J gene lost 4 bases, with 12 bases spanning the gap. Germline V CDR1 and CDR2: SGHAT, FQDESV (reference sequence). The CDR3: CASSPGGDYNEQFF. CDR3 bases: TGTGCCAGCAGCCCTGGGGGAGATTACAATGAGCAGTTCTTC.

V gene TRBV7-9 combines with J gene TRBJ2-7; 8 bases agree with TRBD1. The CDR3 contains 15 residues. CDR1 SEHNR and CDR2 FQNEAQ come from the germline V gene (reference sequence). Trimming took 0 bases from V and 2 from J; bases not matched to a gene: 3. DNA for the CDR3: TGTGCCAGCAGCTTAGCCGGGACAGGAGCCTACGAGCAGTACTTC. Its protein is CASSLAGTGAYEQYF.

The chain couples TRBV7-6 to TRBJ1-4, with a possible D match to TRBD1 (5 bases). CDR3 length equals 15 residues. Germline values: CDR1 SGHVS, CDR2 FNYEAQ. V lost 3 bases and J lost 0, with 8 bases in between. The CDR3 reads CASSLRTTTNEKLFF. Written as DNA, the CDR3 is TGTGCCAGCAGCTTGCGGACAACAACTAATGAAAAACTGTTTTTT.